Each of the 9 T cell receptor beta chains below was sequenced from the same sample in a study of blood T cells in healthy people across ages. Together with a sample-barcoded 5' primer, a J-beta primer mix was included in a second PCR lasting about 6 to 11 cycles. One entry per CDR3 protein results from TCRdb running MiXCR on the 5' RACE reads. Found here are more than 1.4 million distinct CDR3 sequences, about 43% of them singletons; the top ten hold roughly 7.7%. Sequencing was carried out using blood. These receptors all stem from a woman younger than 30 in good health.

CDR3 nucleotide sequence: TGTGCCAGCACCCAGACCCTAGAGACCCAGTACTTC. Encoded protein: CASTQTLETQYF. The chain combines TRBV28 with TRBJ2-5; D call uncertain. V lost 7 bases and J lost 4, with 10 bases in between. Germline V CDR1 and CDR2: MDHEN, SYDVKM. The CDR3 loop spans 12 amino acids.

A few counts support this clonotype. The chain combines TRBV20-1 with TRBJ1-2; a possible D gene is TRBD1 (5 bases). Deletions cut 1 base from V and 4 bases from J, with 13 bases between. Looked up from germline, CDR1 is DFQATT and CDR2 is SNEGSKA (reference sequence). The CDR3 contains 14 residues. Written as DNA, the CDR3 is TGCAGTGCTAGAGGGCCAGGGAGGACCTATGGCTACACCTTC. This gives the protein CSARGPGRTYGYTF.

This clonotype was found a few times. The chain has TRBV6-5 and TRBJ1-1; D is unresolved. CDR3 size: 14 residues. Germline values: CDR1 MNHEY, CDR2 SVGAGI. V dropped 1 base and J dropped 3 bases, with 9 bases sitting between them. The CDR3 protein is CASSYYSEDTEAFF. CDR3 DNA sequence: TGTGCCAGCAGTTACTATTCGGAGGACACTGAAGCTTTCTTT.

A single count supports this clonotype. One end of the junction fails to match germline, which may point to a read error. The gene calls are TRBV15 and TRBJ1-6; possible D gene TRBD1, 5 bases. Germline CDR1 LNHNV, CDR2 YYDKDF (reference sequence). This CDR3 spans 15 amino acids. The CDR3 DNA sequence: TGTGCCACCAGCAGAGATGGTGGAATTCAGGGACCCCCCCACTTT. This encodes CATSRDGGIQGPPHF.

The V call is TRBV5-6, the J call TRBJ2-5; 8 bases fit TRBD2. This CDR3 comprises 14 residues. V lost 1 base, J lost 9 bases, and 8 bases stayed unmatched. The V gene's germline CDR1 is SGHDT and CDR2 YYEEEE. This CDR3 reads CASSLTSGSWAQYF. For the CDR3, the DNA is TGTGCCAGCAGCTTGACTAGCGGCTCATGGGCCCAGTACTTC.

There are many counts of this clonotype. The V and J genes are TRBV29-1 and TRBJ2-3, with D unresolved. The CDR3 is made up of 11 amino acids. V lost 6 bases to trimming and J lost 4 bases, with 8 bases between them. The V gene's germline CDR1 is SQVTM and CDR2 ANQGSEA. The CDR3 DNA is TGCAGCGTGACCGTCTCAGATACGCAGTATTTT. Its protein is CSVTVSDTQYF.

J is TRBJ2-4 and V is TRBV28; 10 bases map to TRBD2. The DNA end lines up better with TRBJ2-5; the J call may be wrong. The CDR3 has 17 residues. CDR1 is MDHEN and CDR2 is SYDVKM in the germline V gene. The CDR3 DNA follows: TGTGCCAGCAGTTTATGGGGTAGCGGGGGGTGGCAAGAGACCCAGTACTTC. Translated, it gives CASSLWGSGGWQETQYF.

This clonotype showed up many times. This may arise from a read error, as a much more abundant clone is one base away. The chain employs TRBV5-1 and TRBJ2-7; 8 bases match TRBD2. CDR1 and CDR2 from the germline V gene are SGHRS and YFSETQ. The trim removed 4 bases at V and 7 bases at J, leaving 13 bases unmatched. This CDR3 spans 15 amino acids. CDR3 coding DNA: TGCGCCAGCAGCGCGGGACTAGTGAGCGACAATGAGCAGTACTTC. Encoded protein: CASSAGLVSDNEQYF.

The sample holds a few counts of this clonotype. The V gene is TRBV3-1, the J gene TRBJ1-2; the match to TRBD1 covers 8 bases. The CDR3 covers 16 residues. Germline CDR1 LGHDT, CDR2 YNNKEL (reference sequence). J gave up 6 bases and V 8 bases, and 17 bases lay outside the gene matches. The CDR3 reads CASAPAGGWEGNGYTF. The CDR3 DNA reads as TGTGCCAGCGCACCCGCAGGGGGCTGGGAAGGGAATGGCTACACCTTC. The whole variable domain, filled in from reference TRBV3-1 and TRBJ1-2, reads DTAVSQTPKYLVTQMGNDKSIKCEQNLGHDTMYWYKQDSKKFLKIMFSYNNKELIINETVPNRFSPKSPDKAHLNLHINSLELGDSAVYFCASAPAGGWEGNGYTFGSGTRLTVV.